The clone carrying this T cell receptor (beta chain) was observed a single time. The PCR contained 60 Vbeta and 13 Jbeta primers. Per the original methods: Unique TCR beta chains totaled some 81 million in a later count, with around 11 million of them shared. Sequencing was performed with immunoSEQ multiplex PCR; in TCRdb, only in-frame clones are kept and a portion is missing. The DNA gave D and trimming, while V, J and clone size come from that table. The data contain about 200,000 clones, about 81% of them seen just once; the ten biggest clones take up 2.5% to 3%. This record comes from a study of cytomegalovirus exposure and HLA in healthy donors. This clonotype originated in a woman between 40 and 50 years old in good health and CMV-seronegative. The specimen sequenced was PBMCs.

The CDR3 protein is CASSSGLQGLEAFF. In DNA, the CDR3 is TGTGCCAGCAGCTCAGGGCTACAGGGATTGGAGGCTTTCTTT. The chain combines TRBV7-2 with TRBJ1-1, with D possibly being TRBD1 (6 bases). With 4 bases removed from V and 11 bases from J, the gap between germline ends came to 20 bases. This CDR3 has 14 amino acids. Germline CDR1 and CDR2: SGHTA and FQGNSA.